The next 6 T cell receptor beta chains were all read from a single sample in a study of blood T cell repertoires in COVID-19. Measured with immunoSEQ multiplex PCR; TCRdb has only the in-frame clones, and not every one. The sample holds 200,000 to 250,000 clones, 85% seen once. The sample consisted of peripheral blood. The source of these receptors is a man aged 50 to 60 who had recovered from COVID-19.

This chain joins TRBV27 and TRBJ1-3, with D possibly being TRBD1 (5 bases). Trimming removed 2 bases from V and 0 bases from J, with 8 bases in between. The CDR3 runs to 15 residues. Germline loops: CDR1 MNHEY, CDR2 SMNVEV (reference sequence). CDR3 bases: TGTGCCAGCAGTTTAATGGGGGGCTCTGGAAACACCATATATTTT. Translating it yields CASSLMGGSGNTIYF.

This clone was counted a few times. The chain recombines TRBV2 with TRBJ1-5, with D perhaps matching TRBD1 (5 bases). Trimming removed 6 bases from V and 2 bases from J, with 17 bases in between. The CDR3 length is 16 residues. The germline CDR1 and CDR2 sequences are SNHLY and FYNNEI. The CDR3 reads CASSDTGNRGNQPQHF. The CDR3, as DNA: TGTGCCAGCAGCGATACAGGAAACCGGGGCAATCAGCCCCAGCATTTT.

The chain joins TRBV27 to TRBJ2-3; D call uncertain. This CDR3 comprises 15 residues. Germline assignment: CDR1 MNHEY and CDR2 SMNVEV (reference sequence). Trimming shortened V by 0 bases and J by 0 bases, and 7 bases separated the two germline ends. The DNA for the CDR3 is TGTGCCAGCAGTTTATCGTCGAGAAGCACAGATACGCAGTATTTT. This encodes CASSLSSRSTDTQYF.

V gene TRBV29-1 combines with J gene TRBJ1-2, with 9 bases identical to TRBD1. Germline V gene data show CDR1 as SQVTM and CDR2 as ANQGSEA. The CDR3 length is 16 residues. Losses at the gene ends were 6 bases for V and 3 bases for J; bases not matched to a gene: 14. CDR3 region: CSVGTGGASVDYGYTF. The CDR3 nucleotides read TGCAGCGTCGGAACAGGGGGCGCATCGGTGGACTATGGCTACACCTTC.

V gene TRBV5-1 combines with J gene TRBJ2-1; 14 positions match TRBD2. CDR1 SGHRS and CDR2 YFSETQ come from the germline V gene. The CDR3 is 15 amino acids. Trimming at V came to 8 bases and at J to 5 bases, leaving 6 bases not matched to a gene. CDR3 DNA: TGCGCCAGTGGACTAGCGGGAGGACCTAACAATGAGCAGTTCTTC. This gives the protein CASGLAGGPNNEQFF.

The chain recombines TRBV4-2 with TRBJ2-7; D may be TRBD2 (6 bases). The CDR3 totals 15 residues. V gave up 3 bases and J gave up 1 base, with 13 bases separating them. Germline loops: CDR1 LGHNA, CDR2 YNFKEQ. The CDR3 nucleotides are TGTGCCAGCAGCCACCTTGGGGCGGGGTCCTACGAGCAGTACTTC. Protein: CASSHLGAGSYEQYF.